The 30 T cell receptor beta chains below all came from one sample that was sequenced in a study of CD8 T cells in ankylosing spondylitis. TCRdb itself ran the 5' RACE reads through MiXCR, one entry per CDR3 protein. The table records fewer than 200,000 distinct CDR3 sequences, about 18% of them present only once. Sequences were obtained from blood, either unsorted or a sorted T cell fraction (not recorded which). These receptors came from a male donor with ankylosing spondylitis or in good health (not recorded which).

This clonotype was seen more than once but under ten times. The chain is built from TRBV6-1 and TRBJ2-7; D remains ambiguous. Trimming removed 4 bases at V and 1 base at J, with 8 bases between. CDR3 size: 13 residues. The V gene's germline CDR1 is MNHNS and CDR2 SASEGT. The CDR3 sequence: CASSGFGSYEQYF. CDR3 DNA: TGTGCCAGCAGTGGATTCGGTTCCTACGAGCAGTACTTC.

The J gene is TRBJ2-7, the V gene TRBV3-1; 8 nucleotides line up with TRBD2. After removal of 7 bases from V and 2 bases from J, the junction contained 7 bases not matched to a gene. CDR3 length: 14 residues. Germline assignment: CDR1 LGHDT and CDR2 YNNKEL (reference sequence). The chain's CDR3 is CASTSTSGPYEQYF. The CDR3 bases are TGTGCCAGCACCTCTACTAGCGGCCCCTACGAGCAGTACTTC.

V and J are TRBV11-2 and TRBJ2-1; 10 bases fit TRBD1. Germline V gene data show CDR1 as SGHAT and CDR2 as FQNNGV. The CDR3 is 15 residues long. V lost 4 bases, J lost 6 bases, and 6 bases stayed unmatched. CDR3 bases: TGTGCCAGCAGCTACCGGGGACAGGGGAGCAATGAGCAGTTCTTC. It specifies CASSYRGQGSNEQFF.

This chain connects TRBV27 to TRBJ1-4; tentatively, D is TRBD1 (5 bases). The V end was cut by 0 bases, the J end by 6 bases, with 11 bases between. CDR3 length equals 15 residues. Germline-derived CDR1 and CDR2 are MNHEY and SMNVEV (reference sequence). CDR3 amino acids: CASSLSWGEDEKLFF. In nucleotides, the CDR3 is TGTGCCAGCAGTTTATCGTGGGGGGAGGATGAAAAACTGTTTTTT.

This clonotype has a handful of counts. This chain uses TRBV6-4 with TRBJ1-1; D uncertain. The CDR3 covers 11 residues. CDR1 and CDR2 (germline): MRHNA, SNTAGT. Trimming took off 6 bases at V and 3 bases at J, with 5 bases between the two ends. CDR3 nucleotides: TGTGCCAGCAGGGACCACACTGAAGCTTTCTTT. Its translation is CASRDHTEAFF.

The V gene is TRBV28, the J gene TRBJ2-3; D call uncertain. V was trimmed by 6 bases and J by 4 bases, leaving 14 bases between them. This CDR3 is built from 14 residues. Germline V gene lookup returns CDR1 MDHEN and CDR2 SYDVKM. The CDR3 nucleotides are TGTGCCAGCAGAGACCTCCCGGTGGCAGATACGCAGTATTTT. This encodes CASRDLPVADTQYF.

V and J are TRBV20-1 and TRBJ2-3, with a possible D match to TRBD1 (5 bases). This CDR3 has 13 amino acids. The germline V and J ends were trimmed by 6 bases and 7 bases, with 17 bases remaining between them. Germline values: CDR1 DFQATT, CDR2 SNEGSKA (reference sequence). In nucleotides, the CDR3 is TGCAGTGCCTCGCAGGGTTCGATACATACGCAGTATTTT. Its protein product is CSASQGSIHTQYF.

This clonotype was seen a handful of times. V is TRBV7-6 and J is TRBJ2-1, with 8 positions matching TRBD1. CDR1 and CDR2 (germline): SGHVS, FNYEAQ. V dropped 2 bases and J dropped 8; count of bases not matched to a gene: 11. CDR3 length equals 16 residues. DNA of the CDR3: TGTGCCAGCAGCTTAACTCTTGGGACAGGTGTGGATGAGCAGTTCTTC. It translates to CASSLTLGTGVDEQFF.

The chain combines TRBV5-5 with TRBJ2-7; D perhaps matches TRBD1 (5 bases). Germline V gene sequence: CDR1 SGHKS, CDR2 YYEKEE (reference sequence). The CDR3 totals 16 residues. V shed 4 bases and J shed 2 bases, with 19 bases lying between them. The CDR3 is CASSLSGSDLTYEQYF. As DNA, the CDR3 is TGTGCCAGCAGCCTCTCAGGGTCGGATCTAACCTACGAGCAGTACTTC.

The chain employs TRBV10-3 and TRBJ1-4; weak D call: TRBD1 (6 bases). CDR1 and CDR2 (germline): ENHRY, SYGVKD. This CDR3 is built from 15 residues. With 2 bases removed from V and 5 bases from J, the gap between germline ends came to 12 bases. CDR3 residues: CAISERWTANEKLFF. In DNA, the CDR3 is TGTGCCATCAGTGAGCGGTGGACAGCCAATGAAAAACTGTTTTTT.

This chain uses TRBV5-1 with TRBJ2-2; D gene ambiguous. The CDR3 is 16 amino acids. The germline gives CDR1 SGHRS, CDR2 YFSETQ. Trimming took off 4 bases at V and 2 bases at J, with 15 bases between the two ends. The CDR3 protein is CASSPQSVGNTGELFF. CDR3 sequence (DNA): TGCGCCAGCAGCCCTCAAAGCGTGGGAAACACCGGGGAGCTGTTTTTT.

This clonotype was seen a few times. The rearrangement joins TRBV3-1 to TRBJ2-3; 7 nucleotides match TRBD1. The length of the CDR3 is 14 residues. Unmatched junction bases numbered 1, after V lost 3 bases and J lost 1 base. CDR1 and CDR2 (germline): LGHDT, YNNKEL (reference sequence). The CDR3 DNA reads as TGTGCCAGCAGCCACGGGACAGGCACAGATACGCAGTATTTT. This gives the protein CASSHGTGTDTQYF.

The sample holds a few counts of this clonotype. The rearrangement joins TRBV7-2 to TRBJ2-7, with 8 nucleotides matching TRBD2. This CDR3 contains 17 residues. V lost 0 bases to trimming and J lost 3 bases; unmatched junction nucleotides: 10. CDR1 is SGHTA and CDR2 is FQGNSA in the germline V gene. The CDR3 region has the DNA TGTGCCAGCAGCTTAGCCTGGACTAGCTACAACCTCTACGAGCAGTACTTC. Its translation is CASSLAWTSYNLYEQYF.

This chain connects TRBV4-1 to TRBJ1-1; 11 bases are a match to TRBD1. The germline gives CDR1 MGHRA, CDR2 YSYEKL. The length of the CDR3 is 19 residues. The V segment lost 1 base and the J segment 1 base; nucleotides outside the gene matches: 11. The CDR3 coding sequence is TGCGCCAGCAGCCAAGCCCTAGGACAGGGGGCAAAGGAGAACACTGAAGCTTTCTTT. Amino acid sequence: CASSQALGQGAKENTEAFF.

This clonotype was recorded at least ten times. The chain has TRBV9 and TRBJ1-1; the D is unclear. CDR3 size: 14 residues. Trimming shortened V by 3 bases and J by 5 bases, and 14 bases separated the two germline ends. Germline CDR1 reads SGDLS; CDR2 reads YYNGEE. The CDR3 bases are TGTGCCAGCAGCGCGGCTGTGGGTGGGACTGAAGCTTTCTTT. This encodes CASSAAVGGTEAFF. Full variable domain (outside the CDR3, taken from reference TRBV9 and TRBJ1-1): DSGVTQTPKHLITATGQRVTLRCSPRSGDLSVYWYQQSLDQGLQFLIQYYNGEERAKGNILERFSAQQFPDLHSELNLSSLELGDSALYFCASSAAVGGTEAFFGQGTRLTVV.

The chain combines TRBV5-1 with TRBJ1-1; D ambiguous. Germline assignment: CDR1 SGHRS and CDR2 YFSETQ. The CDR3 spans 16 residues. V was trimmed by 4 bases and J by 2 bases, leaving 18 bases between them. The CDR3 sequence: CASSLYLGIGNTEAFF. In nucleotides, the CDR3 is TGCGCCAGCAGCCTTTATCTAGGGATTGGAAACACTGAAGCTTTCTTT.

This clonotype was picked up a small number of times. The chain couples TRBV29-1 to TRBJ2-2, with a weak D call TRBD1 (5 bases). Germline V lookup: CDR1 SQVTM, CDR2 ANQGSEA. V gave up 5 bases and J gave up 4 bases, with 11 bases separating them. The CDR3 totals 13 residues. The CDR3 protein is CSVQGWGTGELFF. The CDR3 DNA follows: TGCAGCGTTCAGGGTTGGGGCACCGGGGAGCTGTTTTTT.

The rearrangement uses TRBV28 and TRBJ2-7; TRBD1 is a possible D gene (5 bases). Germline CDR1 MDHEN, CDR2 SYDVKM. The CDR3 spans 16 residues. V dropped 7 bases and J dropped 7 bases, with 26 bases sitting between them. The CDR3: CASTPVDSSYDWEQYF. The CDR3 nucleotides read TGTGCCAGCACACCTGTAGACAGCAGCTACGATTGGGAGCAGTACTTC.

This sequence joins TRBV12-3 or TRBV12-4 and TRBJ1-1, with D perhaps TRBD1 (6 bases). This CDR3 is built from 14 residues. Trimming took off 6 bases at V and 7 bases at J, with 18 bases between the two ends. The CDR3 DNA sequence: TGTGCCAGCAGCCCGTCCGGGGGGCGCGATGAAGCTTTCTTT. Encoded protein: CASSPSGGRDEAFF.

This rearrangement joins TRBV6-5 to TRBJ1-5; 8 bases agree with TRBD1. The junction had 6 bases not matched to a gene; V was cut back by 4 bases and J by 7 bases. This CDR3 is built from 14 residues. Germline lookup yields CDR1 MNHEY and CDR2 SVGAGI. In DNA, the CDR3 is TGTGCCAGCAGTTTAGGACAGGGCCGCCAGCCCCAGCATTTT. Protein product: CASSLGQGRQPQHF.

This clonotype was found many times. The gene calls are TRBV28 and TRBJ1-4, with D unclear. CDR3 length equals 14 residues. V lost 7 bases to trimming and J lost 8 bases, with 17 bases between them. CDR1 and CDR2 from the germline V gene are MDHEN and SYDVKM. As DNA, the CDR3 is TGTGCCAGCACCCGCGCGGCAGGACGGGAAAAACTGTTTTTT. It codes for CASTRAAGREKLFF.

As regards this clonotype: Sequence at one end of the junction differs from germline and may be a read error. CDR3 amino acids: CSARALAGTYYNEQFF. The CDR3 bases are TGCAGTGCAAGAGCGCTAGCGGGAACGTACTACAATGAGCAGTTCTTC. The chain has TRBV20-1 and TRBJ2-1; 9 bases line up with TRBD2. Per the germline V gene, CDR1 is DFQATT and CDR2 is SNEGSKA (reference sequence). This CDR3 region has 16 residues.

The chain combines TRBV6-5 with TRBJ1-1, with D possibly TRBD1 on 5 matching bases. Germline loops: CDR1 MNHEY, CDR2 SVGAGI. CDR3 length equals 14 residues. V was trimmed by 2 bases and J by 4 bases, leaving 11 bases between them. The CDR3 DNA is TGTGCCAGCAGTTACCTCCAGGGAGCCACTGAAGCTTTCTTT. This encodes CASSYLQGATEAFF.

This clonotype was recorded a few times. The chain couples TRBV20-1 to TRBJ2-3, with 10 bases that match TRBD2. The CDR3 runs to 19 residues. The ends lost 4 bases at V and 10 bases at J; junction bases unmatched: 26. The germline V gene encodes CDR1 DFQATT and CDR2 SNEGSKA (reference sequence). The CDR3 loop reads CSAISTSGKLLSRASAQYF. DNA of the CDR3: TGCAGTGCTATCTCCACTAGCGGGAAGCTCCTGTCTCGTGCTTCGGCGCAGTATTTT.

J is TRBJ2-2 and V is TRBV4-2; D tentatively reads TRBD1 or TRBD2 (7 bases each). The germline CDR1 and CDR2 sequences are LGHNA and YNFKEQ. The CDR3 runs to 16 residues. Trimming shortened V by 0 bases and J by 3 bases, and 11 bases separated the two germline ends. In DNA, the CDR3 is TGTGCCAGCAGCCAAGACAGGGGGGGGGACACCGGGGAGCTGTTTTTT. This encodes CASSQDRGGDTGELFF.

The chain carries TRBV5-1 and TRBJ2-3; tentatively, D is TRBD2 (5 bases). V lost 2 bases, J lost 1 base, and 8 bases lay in between. The CDR3 has 14 amino acids. The germline V gene encodes CDR1 SGHRS and CDR2 YFSETQ. The CDR3 coding sequence is TGCGCCAGCAGCTTTGAGGGAGGCACAGATACGCAGTATTTT. Residues: CASSFEGGTDTQYF.

This clonotype was observed at least ten times. The J gene is TRBJ2-5, the V gene TRBV27; possibly TRBD1 or TRBD2 for D (5 bases each). CDR1 and CDR2 (germline): MNHEY, SMNVEV (reference sequence). CDR3 length equals 15 residues. The V and J ends lost 5 bases and 2 bases respectively, with 15 bases between them. CDR3 amino acids: CASSTRDGRQETQYF. As DNA, the CDR3 is TGTGCCAGCAGTACCCGGGACGGTCGACAAGAGACCCAGTACTTC.

The genes are TRBV12-3 or TRBV12-4 and TRBJ2-7; 8 bases match TRBD2. Trimming at V came to 7 bases and at J to 2 bases, leaving 7 bases not matched to a gene. The CDR3 extends over 14 amino acids. This CDR3 is CASKVGAGAYEQYF. Written as DNA, the CDR3 is TGTGCCAGCAAGGTAGGAGCGGGGGCCTACGAGCAGTACTTC.

This clonotype was detected ten times or more. The J gene is TRBJ2-2, the V gene TRBV6-2 or TRBV6-3, with 11 bases fitting TRBD2. CDR1 and CDR2 (germline): MNHEY, SVGEGT. V lost 8 bases, J lost 1 base, and 15 bases stayed unmatched. The CDR3 is 19 amino acids. CDR3 in amino acids: CASALTGLAGGVNTGELFF. The DNA of the CDR3 is TGTGCCAGCGCCCTGACGGGGCTAGCGGGAGGCGTGAACACCGGGGAGCTGTTTTTT.

This clonotype was detected a few times. The gene calls are TRBV27 and TRBJ2-1; the match to TRBD2 covers 12 bases. With V trimmed by 4 bases and J by 9 bases, 4 bases remained unmatched. Germline CDR1 MNHEY, CDR2 SMNVEV (reference sequence). This CDR3 has 14 residues. The CDR3 loop is CASSSRLAGVEQFF. CDR3 nucleotides: TGTGCCAGCAGTTCCCGACTAGCGGGAGTTGAGCAGTTCTTC.